The 6 T cell receptor beta chains below all came from one sample that was sequenced in a study of PD-1 blockade in classical Hodgkin lymphoma. Brentuximab vedotin exposure varied, and every patient relapsed after autologous stem cell transplantation. Data came from immunoSEQ multiplex PCR; TCRdb stores just in-frame clones and leaves some out. The sample includes around 91,000 clones, about nine tenths of them seen just once. The source material was peripheral blood mononuclear cells (PBMCs), sampled at baseline. These receptors came from a human donor with classical Hodgkin lymphoma.

The chain combines TRBV6-1 with TRBJ1-5; a weak D match, TRBD1 (5 bases). CDR3 length: 14 amino acids. Per the germline V gene, CDR1 is MNHNS and CDR2 is SASEGT. Trimming took 3 bases from V and 4 from J, leaving 10 bases between them. In DNA form, the CDR3 reads TGTGCCAGCAGTGAGAACCGGGGGAATCAGCCCCAGCATTTT. This codes for CASSENRGNQPQHF.

The chain employs TRBV5-1 and TRBJ2-3, with D perhaps given as TRBD1 or TRBD2 (5 bases each). The V end was cut by 2 bases, the J end by 11 bases, with 12 bases between. Germline V gene sequence: CDR1 SGHRS, CDR2 YFSETQ. The CDR3 extends over 12 amino acids. The CDR3 is CASSFRGMGQYF. CDR3 sequence (DNA): TGCGCCAGCAGCTTCCGGGGCATGGGGCAGTATTTT.

The chain carries TRBV6-1 and TRBJ2-2, with D perhaps TRBD2 (5 bases). With 1 base removed from V and 2 bases from J, the gap between germline ends came to 11 bases. Germline-derived CDR1 and CDR2 are MNHNS and SASEGT. This CDR3 contains 16 residues. The CDR3 DNA sequence: TGTGCCAGCAGTGAAGTTGAGGGATTTAACACCGGGGAGCTGTTTTTT. Translated: CASSEVEGFNTGELFF.

This chain uses TRBV7-9 with TRBJ2-1, with D unclear. Germline assignment: CDR1 SEHNR and CDR2 FQNEAQ (reference sequence). The CDR3 is made up of 13 amino acids. Trimming took 1 base from V and 7 from J, leaving 8 bases between them. The CDR3 nucleotides are TGTGCCAGCAGCTTAGGAGGAGCAAATGAGCAGTTCTTC. Protein product: CASSLGGANEQFF.

The chain recombines TRBV4-1 with TRBJ2-1, with a tentative D call TRBD1 (5 bases). The CDR3 contains 15 residues. The germline CDR1 and CDR2 sequences are MGHRA and YSYEKL. Trimming left V 4 bases short and J 3 bases short, with 13 bases between. The CDR3 bases are TGCGCCAGCAGCCTAGGGGCCGAAGGCTACAATGAGCAGTTCTTC. Amino acid sequence: CASSLGAEGYNEQFF.

This clone was counted once. The rearrangement links TRBV28 to TRBJ1-2; tentatively, D is TRBD1 (6 bases). The V and J ends lost 7 bases and 0 bases respectively, with 9 bases between them. Germline V gene lookup returns CDR1 MDHEN and CDR2 SYDVKM. The CDR3 covers 13 residues. The CDR3 loop is CASKQGTNYGYTF. The CDR3 nucleotides read TGTGCCAGCAAACAGGGTACTAACTATGGCTACACCTTC.